Each of the 11 T cell receptor beta chains below was sequenced from the same sample in a study of T cell responses to AZD1222 COVID-19 vaccine. This table comes from immunoSEQ multiplex PCR, and its TCRdb copy is limited to in-frame clones, with some not included. Of under 140,000 clones in the sample, about 87% were seen once. This sample comprised peripheral blood, obtained on day 0 of AZD1222 vaccination. The receptors stem from an adult in good health.

In its sample, this clone was seen once. In nucleotides, the CDR3 is TGTGCCAGCAGTTACGTGAACGGGCCTCCCTACGAGCAGTACTTC. As protein: CASSYVNGPPYEQYF. This rearrangement joins TRBV6-2 or TRBV6-3 to TRBJ2-7; no definite D call. Germline CDR1 is MNHEY and CDR2 is SVGEGT. The CDR3 has 15 residues. The ends were cut back, 2 bases at V and 2 bases at J, with 13 bases in the middle.

This clone has a single count. J is TRBJ2-7 and V is TRBV2, with 7 bases fitting TRBD1. The germline gives CDR1 SNHLY, CDR2 FYNNEI. The CDR3 totals 14 residues. V trimming: 6 bases; J trimming: 4 bases; junction bases outside the gene matches: 9. Written as DNA, the CDR3 is TGTGCCAGCAGAACCGGGACAGCCCGATACGAGCAGTACTTC. This encodes CASRTGTARYEQYF.

This rearrangement joins TRBV12-3 or TRBV12-4 to TRBJ1-2; D uncertain. The CDR3 loop spans 13 amino acids. V shed 7 bases and J shed 8 bases, with 17 bases lying between them. CDR3 protein: CASTTEPEHGYTF. As DNA, the CDR3 is TGTGCCAGCACAACCGAGCCCGAGCACGGCTACACCTTC.

This chain connects TRBV28 to TRBJ1-2; D remains ambiguous. In germline, CDR1 is MDHEN, CDR2 SYDVKM. Trimming left V 6 bases short and J 0 bases short, with 8 bases between. This CDR3 is 13 amino acids long. The DNA for the CDR3 is TGTGCCAGCAGCCGAACGGCTAACTATGGCTACACCTTC. It is translated as CASSRTANYGYTF.

V is TRBV18 and J is TRBJ1-6; unclear D gene. The V gene lost 2 bases and the J gene lost 8 bases, with 13 bases spanning the gap. Germline V gene data show CDR1 as KGHSH and CDR2 as LQKENI. The CDR3 runs 15 residues. The CDR3 DNA is TGTGCCAGCTCACCAACAGTGACGGGCGATTCACCCCTCCACTTT. It yields the protein CASSPTVTGDSPLHF.

This clone was detected once. This chain uses TRBV5-4 with TRBJ1-2; TRBD1 might be the D (5 bases). The CDR3 sequence is 13 residues long. Trimming removed 5 bases at V and 4 bases at J, with 12 bases between. Germline CDR1 reads SGHNT; CDR2 reads YYREEE (reference sequence). For the CDR3, the DNA is TGTGCCAGCAGGACAGTGGGGAGCTATGGCTACACCTTC. This codes for CASRTVGSYGYTF. Using reference TRBV5-4 and TRBJ1-2 for the parts outside the CDR3, the full variable domain is ETGVTQSPTHLIKTRGQQVTLRCSSQSGHNTVSWYQQALGQGPQFIFQYYREEENGRGNFPPRFSGLQFPNYSSELNVNALELDDSALYLCASRTVGSYGYTFGSGTRLTVV.

The rearrangement uses TRBV28 and TRBJ2-2, with no clear D. This CDR3 is 13 amino acids long. Trimming removed 6 bases from V and 1 base from J, with 6 bases in between. Germline V gives CDR1 MDHEN, CDR2 SYDVKM. The DNA of the CDR3 is TGTGCCAGCAGCTCAGGGAACACCGGGGAGCTGTTTTTT. The encoded protein is CASSSGNTGELFF.

The rearrangement links TRBV29-1 to TRBJ2-7; D is possibly TRBD2 (7 bases). V lost 0 bases to trimming and J lost 3 bases, with 15 bases between them. CDR1 and CDR2 (germline): SQVTM, ANQGSEA. This CDR3 is built from 15 residues. In DNA form, the CDR3 reads TGCAGCGTTGAAGATCCTAGAGGGGGGGACTACGAGCAGTACTTC. Its protein is CSVEDPRGGDYEQYF.

There are a few counts of this clone. The V call is TRBV3-1 (or the pseudogene TRBV3-2), the J call TRBJ1-1; D uncertain. The CDR3 is 12 amino acids. Germline CDR1 is LGHDT and CDR2 is YNNKEL (reference sequence). V lost 8 bases and J 7 bases, leaving 14 bases between the germline ends. CDR3 sequence: CASGEWAVEAFF. CDR3 DNA sequence: TGTGCCAGCGGCGAGTGGGCGGTTGAAGCTTTCTTT.

This chain links TRBV19 with TRBJ1-4; no definite D call. Germline V lookup: CDR1 LNHDA, CDR2 SQIVND (reference sequence). CDR3 length: 13 amino acids. Trimming took off 7 bases at V and 13 bases at J, with 19 bases between the two ends. CDR3 in DNA: TGTGCCAGTACCGAACGAGGCGCCCGGGGACTGTTTTTT. It is translated as CASTERGARGLFF. The whole variable domain, remainder taken from reference TRBV19 and TRBJ1-4, is DGGITQSPKYLFRKEGQNVTLSCEQNLNHDAMYWYRQDPGQGLRLIYYSQIVNDFQKGDIAEGYSVSREKKESFPLTVTSAQKNPTAFYLCASTERGARGLFFGSGTQLSVL.

In the case of this clone: The junction shows a germline mismatch at one end, possibly a read error. The chain couples TRBV25-1 to TRBJ1-1, with no clear D. Germline CDR1 is MGHDK and CDR2 is SYGVNS. The CDR3 is 12 residues long. Here the CDR3 DNA reads TGTGCCAGCGGCACGATGAACGCTGAAGCTTTCTTT. It translates to CASGTMNAEAFF.